The rows below give T cell receptor beta chains drawn from one sample of a study of T cells in Graves' hyperthyroidism and ophthalmopathy. TCRdb recomputed calls from the multiplex PCR reads with MiXCR, one row per CDR3 protein. This table holds approximately 420,000 distinct CDR3 sequences, roughly 15% found once. Input material: blood. These receptors all stem from a woman younger than 35 with Graves' hyperthyroidism. The CDR3 runs from the conserved cysteine through the conserved F or W. Fields, in order: J gene, clone size, D gene, V gene, CDR3 protein, CDR3 DNA. D genes are given only for firm matches. Clone size is shown for a subset of rows, as once, few, many or a class of expanded clone.

TRBJ1-1 | many | . | TRBV6-1 | CASRDWRGGIMNTEAFF | TGTGCCAGCAGGGATTGGCGGGGAGGGATTATGAACACTGAAGCTTTCTTT
TRBJ2-7 | many | TRBD1 | TRBV5-1 | CASSPGQGMSEEQYF | TGCGCCAGCAGCCCGGGACAGGGTATGTCGGAAGAGCAGTACTTC
TRBJ2-1 | many | TRBD2 | TRBV5-5 | CASQTSGRDEQFF | TGTGCCAGCCAGACTAGCGGGAGAGATGAGCAGTTCTTC
TRBJ2-1 | many | TRBD2 | TRBV11-2 | CASSLAGGLSNEQFF | TGTGCCAGCAGCTTAGCGGGAGGGCTCAGCAATGAGCAGTTCTTC
TRBJ1-1 | . | TRBD1 | TRBV3-1 | CASSFQGGSEAFF | TGTGCCAGCAGCTTTCAGGGGGGGTCTGAAGCTTTCTTT
TRBJ2-1 | . | TRBD2 | TRBV4-3 | CASSQESASGNEQFF | TGCGCCAGCAGCCAAGAATCCGCTAGCGGAAATGAGCAGTTCTTC
TRBJ2-1 | few | . | TRBV6-2/TRBV6-3 | CASSPSEMGYNEQFF | TGTGCCAGCAGTCCCTCGGAGATGGGGTACAATGAGCAGTTCTTC
TRBJ1-2 | many | . | TRBV30 | CAWMDPGNYGYTF | TGTGCCTGGATGGATCCGGGGAACTATGGCTACACCTTC
TRBJ2-7 | many | . | TRBV20-1 | CSAVQGYEQYF | TGCAGTGCTGTACAGGGCTACGAGCAGTACTTC
TRBJ2-1 | . | . | TRBV14 | CASSQDREQFF | TGTGCCAGCAGCCAAGACCGTGAGCAGTTCTTC
TRBJ2-3 | many | . | TRBV7-2 | CASSLRASTDTQYF | TGTGCCAGCAGCCTCCGGGCCAGCACAGATACGCAGTATTTT
TRBJ1-4 | few | TRBD1 | TRBV7-8 | CASSPDRGHTGGGEKLFF | TGTGCCAGCAGCCCGGATCGTGGTCACACAGGGGGCGGTGAAAAACTGTTTTTT
TRBJ2-7 | many | TRBD1 | TRBV15 | CATSSQDRGSYEQYF | TGTGCCACCAGCAGTCAGGACAGGGGATCCTACGAGCAGTACTTC
TRBJ2-2 | few | TRBD1 | TRBV7-9 | CASSSWGQGELELFF | TGTGCCAGCAGCTCATGGGGACAGGGGGAGCTGGAGCTGTTTTTT
TRBJ1-6 | few | TRBD1 | TRBV11-2 | CASSSRRQGGNSPLHF | TGTGCCAGCAGCTCCCGGAGACAGGGCGGTAATTCACCCCTCCACTTT
TRBJ2-1 | many | TRBD2 | TRBV7-3 | CASSLPPAGGYNEQFF | TGTGCCAGCAGCTTACCTCCAGCGGGAGGGTACAATGAGCAGTTCTTC
TRBJ2-2 | once | . | TRBV9 | CASSEGNSNTGELFF | TGTGCCAGCAGCGAGGGGAATTCGAACACCGGGGAGCTGTTTTTT
TRBJ2-1 | . | TRBD2 | TRBV4-1 | CASSQEAWTSGSRSYNEQFF | TGCGCCAGCAGCCAAGAGGCATGGACTAGCGGGAGCCGCTCCTACAATGAGCAGTTCTTC
TRBJ1-6 | many | . | TRBV9 | CASSVEGRANSPLHF | TGTGCCAGCAGCGTAGAGGGCAGGGCTAATTCACCCCTCCACTTT
TRBJ2-2 | . | TRBD2 | TRBV5-1 | CASSFHPGRENSGELFF | TGCGCCAGCAGCTTCCACCCCGGGCGGGAGAATAGCGGGGAGCTGTTTTTT
TRBJ2-7 | . | TRBD1 | TRBV28 | CASSPPDRAPSYEQYF | TGTGCCAGCAGCCCCCCCGACAGGGCCCCCTCCTACGAGCAGTACTTC
TRBJ2-5 | many | TRBD1 | TRBV20-1 | CSASTNRGVQETQYF | TGCAGTGCTAGCACGAACAGGGGGGTACAAGAGACCCAGTACTTC
TRBJ2-1 | many | . | TRBV5-1 | CASSSGAYNEQFF | TGCGCCAGCAGCTCGGGGGCCTACAATGAGCAGTTCTTC
TRBJ1-5 | . | . | TRBV19 | CASSPEGEGNQPQHF | TGTGCCAGTAGTCCCGAAGGGGAGGGCAATCAGCCCCAGCATTTT
TRBJ2-3 | many | . | TRBV6-2/TRBV6-3 | CASRPGLVKDTQYF | TGTGCCAGCAGGCCGGGACTGGTTAAGGATACGCAGTATTTT
TRBJ1-1 | many | . | TRBV2 | CASSEAPPGTLNTEAFF | TGTGCCAGCAGTGAAGCGCCTCCAGGGACTTTGAACACTGAAGCTTTCTTT
TRBJ2-7 | many | . | TRBV6-2/TRBV6-3 | CASRKIFRDSLPYEQYF | TGTGCCAGCAGAAAGATATTCCGGGACTCACTACCCTACGAGCAGTACTTC
TRBJ2-1 | . | TRBD2 | TRBV27 | CASSRIGTSGPYNEQFF | TGTGCCAGCAGTCGCATCGGGACTAGCGGACCCTACAATGAGCAGTTCTTC
TRBJ1-1 | many | TRBD1 | TRBV6-2/TRBV6-3 | CASSYFVTGLNTEAFF | TGTGCCAGCAGTTACTTCGTGACAGGGTTAAACACTGAAGCTTTCTTT
TRBJ1-5 | many | . | TRBV28 | CASSFGVDQPQHF | TGTGCCAGCAGTTTTGGGGTTGATCAGCCCCAGCATTTT
TRBJ2-7 | few | . | TRBV14 | CASSQDRGSFHEQYF | TGTGCCAGCAGCCAAGACAGGGGTTCGTTCCACGAGCAGTACTTC
TRBJ2-5 | . | TRBD1 | TRBV28 | CASSLPTTGRETQYF | TGTGCCAGCAGTTTACCAACGACAGGGAGAGAGACCCAGTACTTC
TRBJ2-7 | many | . | TRBV11-2 | CASSSLDFPYEQYF | TGTGCCAGCAGCTCTCTGGATTTTCCCTACGAGCAGTACTTC
TRBJ2-1 | many | . | TRBV28 | CASSLRYNEQFF | TGTGCCAGCAGTTTACGCTACAATGAGCAGTTCTTC
TRBJ2-7 | . | TRBD2 | TRBV27 | CASSLAGGVYEQYF | TGTGCCAGCAGTCTAGCGGGAGGGGTATACGAGCAGTACTTC
TRBJ2-3 | many | . | TRBV4-3 | CASRACRVFADTQYF | TGCGCCAGCAGGGCTTGCAGGGTTTTCGCAGATACGCAGTATTTT
TRBJ1-2 | many | . | TRBV7-9 | CASSLGQILSNGYTF | TGTGCCAGCAGCTTAGGTCAGATATTGTCGAATGGCTACACCTTC
TRBJ2-7 | few | . | TRBV5-6 | CASSATGTHEQYF | TGTGCCAGCTCTGCTACCGGGACACACGAGCAGTACTTC
TRBJ1-4 | . | . | TRBV11-2 | CASSFDRGNEKLFF | TGTGCCAGCAGCTTCGACAGAGGAAATGAAAAACTGTTTTTT
TRBJ1-4 | many | TRBD1 | TRBV15 | CATSTGQGEKLFF | TGTGCCACCAGCACCGGACAGGGAGAAAAACTGTTTTTT
TRBJ2-1 | many | . | TRBV7-9 | CASSSTLASPYNEQFF | TGTGCCAGCAGTTCCACTCTAGCCTCGCCTTACAATGAGCAGTTCTTC
TRBJ1-3 | . | . | TRBV5-1 | CASSLSTDGNTIYF | TGCGCCAGCAGCCTGAGTACAGATGGAAACACCATATATTTT
TRBJ1-5 | few | . | TRBV27 | CASSWPPEGDNQPQHF | TGTGCCAGCAGTTGGCCTCCGGAGGGGGACAATCAGCCCCAGCATTTT
TRBJ1-5 | . | . | TRBV28 | CASSLSLGRGNQPQHF | TGTGCCAGCAGTTTATCTCTCGGCAGAGGAAATCAGCCCCAGCATTTT
TRBJ2-1 | many | TRBD2 | TRBV6-1 | CASSARTSGSRNEQFF | TGTGCCAGCAGTGCCCGGACTAGCGGGAGTAGGAATGAGCAGTTCTTC
TRBJ2-7 | once | . | TRBV20-1 | CSASLSIGDEQYF | TGCAGTGCTAGTCTGTCGATAGGGGACGAGCAGTACTTC
TRBJ2-6 | . | . | TRBV9 | CASSYHSRVSAGANVLTF | TGTGCCAGCAGCTACCACAGCAGGGTATCTGCTGGGGCCAACGTCCTGACTTTC
TRBJ2-6 | many | . | TRBV12-3/TRBV12-4 | CASSTPVSGANVLTF | TGTGCCAGCAGTACCCCAGTCTCTGGGGCCAACGTCCTGACTTTC
TRBJ2-7 | few | TRBD2 | TRBV6-5 | CASSFGLAVAYEQYF | TGTGCCAGCAGTTTCGGACTAGCGGTGGCATACGAGCAGTACTTC